Presented here are 2 T cell receptor beta chains from one specimen sequenced in a study of regulatory T cells in long-lasting Graves disease. Building the TCR beta libraries relied on iRepertoire HTBI primers, and CDR3 regions underwent Arm-PCR. TCRdb ran MiXCR on the multiplex PCR reads and lists one entry per CDR3 protein. The table has hundreds of thousands of distinct CDR3 sequences, about 20% seen once; the top ten hold less than 25%. Time point noted: persistent/refractory GD, antithyroid drugs over 5 years with positive TRAb. PBMC RNA served as the TCR library source. The source was peripheral blood mononuclear cells (PBMCs), collected when the disease was refractory, from a patient treated with antithyroid drugs. The receptors stem from a female donor with Graves disease.

This clonotype was seen only a few times. The CDR3, as DNA: TGTGCCAGCAGTCCAGGACTAGCGGGAGACGCCTTCTCCTACAATGAGCAGTTCTTC. Translation: CASSPGLAGDAFSYNEQFF. The gene calls are TRBV28 and TRBJ2-1; 13 positions match TRBD2. Germline V gene lookup returns CDR1 MDHEN and CDR2 SYDVKM. V trimming: 5 bases; J trimming: 0 bases; junction bases outside the gene matches: 10. This CDR3 region has 19 residues. The full variable domain, its missing parts supplied by reference TRBV28 and TRBJ2-1, is DVKVTQSSRYLVKRTGEKVFLECVQDMDHENMFWYRQDPGLGLRLIYFSYDVKMKEKGDIPEGYSVSREKKERFSLILESASTNQTSMYLCASSPGLAGDAFSYNEQFFGPGTRLTVL.

This sequence joins TRBV6-5 and TRBJ2-4; 9 bases line up with TRBD2. The CDR3 loop spans 16 amino acids. Looked up from germline, CDR1 is MNHEY and CDR2 is SVGAGI. Trimming took 0 bases from V and 7 from J; bases not matched to a gene: 7. CDR3 amino acids: CASSYSSGGRGNIQYF. The CDR3 nucleotides read TGTGCCAGCAGTTACTCAAGTGGCGGGAGGGGTAACATTCAGTACTTC.